This TCR beta chain was sequenced for a study of blood T cell repertoires in COVID-19. Study information: The United States, Italy and Spain provided the acute and convalescent COVID-19 samples. PBMCs, B-cell-depleted T cells, or T cells were the source of the cDNA or gDNA that made up the material.

Authors' methods: Reference gene primer amplification yielded estimated nucleated cell counts. The protocol was immunoSEQ multiplex PCR, while the TCRdb copy is restricted to in-frame clones and leaves out a portion. D and trimming come from the DNA, and the V and J calls and clone size come from that table. The sample holds about 200,000 clones, about four fifths seen once. The germline V gene has CDR1 MNHEY and CDR2 SVGAGI. There are 14 residues in the CDR3. Trimming removed 8 bases from V and 3 bases from J; junction bases left unmatched: 9. The source is a woman between 65 and 79 years old with active or convalescent COVID-19. J is TRBJ2-7 and V is TRBV6-5; the match to TRBD2 covers 8 bases. Sequenced sample: peripheral blood. The CDR3 region has the DNA TGTGCCAGCCACAGGGTCGGGGGGGGCTACGAGCAGTACTTC. Amino acids: CASHRVGGGYEQYF.